These 8 T cell receptor beta chains share one sample of origin, sequenced in a study of blood T cell repertoires in COVID-19. Sequenced by immunoSEQ multiplex PCR; TCRdb stores in-frame clones only, minus some. The repertoire includes 450,000 to 500,000 clones, over 75% of them detected once, and about 3.2% sits in the top ten. The sample consisted of peripheral blood. These receptors were collected from a human donor in a cohort sampled during active COVID-19.

This chain joins TRBV30 and TRBJ2-4, with D hard to call. The CDR3 sequence is 14 residues long. V was clipped by 0 bases and J by 0 bases, with 6 bases between them. CDR1 and CDR2 from the germline V gene are GTSNPN and SVGIG (reference sequence). The CDR3 sequence is CAWSVQIAKNIQYF. Written as DNA, the CDR3 is TGTGCCTGGAGTGTTCAAATAGCCAAAAACATTCAGTACTTC. Together with reference TRBV30 and TRBJ2-4, the CDR3 gives the full variable domain: SQTIHQWPATLVQPVGSPLSLECTVEGTSNPNLYWYRQAAGRGLQLLFYSVGIGQISSEVPQNLSASRPQDRQFILSSKKLLLSDSGFYLCAWSVQIAKNIQYFGAGTRLSVL.

J is TRBJ1-1 and V is TRBV28; D might be TRBD1 (6 bases). Looked up from germline, CDR1 is MDHEN and CDR2 is SYDVKM. The CDR3 has 15 residues. Trimming stripped 11 bases from V and 3 bases from J, with 22 bases between. The CDR3 reads CASPGGRGKDTEAFF. For the CDR3, the DNA is TGTGCCTCCCCCGGGGGGAGGGGGAAGGACACTGAAGCTTTCTTT.

The chain has TRBV4-3 and TRBJ2-3; a possible D gene is TRBD2 (5 bases). With 0 bases removed from V and 2 bases from J, the gap between germline ends came to 9 bases. Germline loops: CDR1 LGHNA, CDR2 YSLEER. The CDR3 has 15 amino acids. The CDR3 here is CASSQDRGDTDTQYF. CDR3 nucleotide sequence: TGCGCCAGCAGCCAAGATCGGGGTGACACAGATACGCAGTATTTT.

The chain has TRBV24-1 and TRBJ2-7, with D possibly being TRBD2 (6 bases). Trimming cost V 3 bases and J 2 bases, with 13 bases left between them. CDR3 length: 15 residues. Germline-derived CDR1 and CDR2 are KGHDR and SFDVKD. CDR3 nucleotide sequence: TGTGCCACCAGTGATCCTGGGGGGAGCGCCTACGAGCAGTACTTC. Residues: CATSDPGGSAYEQYF.

The gene calls are TRBV28 and TRBJ2-7; no reliable D call. Trimming pared 5 bases from V and 9 bases from J, leaving 20 bases between. Per the germline V gene, CDR1 is MDHEN and CDR2 is SYDVKM. CDR3 length: 14 amino acids. The CDR3 reads CASSPPSTWSGQYF. As DNA, the CDR3 is TGTGCCAGCAGTCCGCCCTCGACTTGGTCGGGGCAGTACTTC.

The J gene is TRBJ1-1, the V gene TRBV18, with D tentatively TRBD1 (5 bases). Trimming took 2 bases from V and 0 from J, leaving 10 bases between them. This CDR3 contains 15 residues. CDR1 is KGHSH and CDR2 is LQKENI in the germline V gene. This CDR3 reads CASSPITGVNTEAFF. In DNA form, the CDR3 reads TGTGCCAGCTCACCAATAACAGGCGTGAACACTGAAGCTTTCTTT.

This clone was found many times. The chain combines TRBV6-5 with TRBJ1-3; no clear D. Between the trimmed V and J ends, which lost 8 bases and 0 bases, there was a span of 14 bases. The CDR3 covers 15 residues. The germline V gene encodes CDR1 MNHEY and CDR2 SVGAGI. For the CDR3, the DNA is TGTGCCAGCTCCATGCAGTTGAACTCTGGAAACACCATATATTTT. This gives the protein CASSMQLNSGNTIYF.

The chain has TRBV15 and TRBJ2-7, with TRBD1 identical over 8 bases. In germline, CDR1 is LNHNV, CDR2 YYDKDF (reference sequence). The CDR3 loop spans 12 amino acids. The V and J ends lost 3 bases and 9 bases, in that order; junction bases with no gene match: 4. The DNA of the CDR3 is TGTGCCACCAGCAGGGAAGACAGGGGGCAGTACTTC. Translated: CATSREDRGQYF. Full variable domain (rest looked up from reference TRBV15 and TRBJ2-7): DAMVIQNPRYQVTQFGKPVTLSCSQTLNHNVMYWYQQKSSQAPKLLFHYYDKDFNNEADTPDNFQSRRPNTSFCFLDIRSPGLGDTAMYLCATSREDRGQYFGPGTRLTVT.